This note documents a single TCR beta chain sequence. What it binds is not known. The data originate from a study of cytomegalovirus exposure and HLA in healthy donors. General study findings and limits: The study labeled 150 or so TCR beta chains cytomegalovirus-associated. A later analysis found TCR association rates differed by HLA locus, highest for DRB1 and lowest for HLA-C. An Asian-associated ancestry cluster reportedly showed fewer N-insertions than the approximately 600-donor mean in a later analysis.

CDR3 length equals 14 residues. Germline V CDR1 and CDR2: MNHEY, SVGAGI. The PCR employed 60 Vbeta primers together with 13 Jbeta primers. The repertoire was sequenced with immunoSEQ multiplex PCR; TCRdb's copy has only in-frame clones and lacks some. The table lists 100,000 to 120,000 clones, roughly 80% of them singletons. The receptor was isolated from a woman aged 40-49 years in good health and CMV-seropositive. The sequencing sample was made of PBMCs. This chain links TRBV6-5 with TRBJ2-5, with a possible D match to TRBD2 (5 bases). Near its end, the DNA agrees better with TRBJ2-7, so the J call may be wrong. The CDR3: CASSYRSDSYEQYF. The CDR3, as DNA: TGTGCCAGCAGTTACCGTAGCGACTCCTACGAGCAGTACTTC.